The rows below give T cell receptor beta chains drawn from one sample of a study of OX40 agonist ivuxolimab in advanced cancers. Sequencing used immunoSEQ multiplex PCR; TCRdb keeps in-frame clones, though not all of them. The data show tens of thousands of clones, with about nine tenths seen just once and around 0.3% held by the top ten. Here the sequenced sample was CD4+ or CD8+ T cells sorted from blood, taken in a trial of the OX40 agonist ivuxolimab. These receptors all come from an adult with an advanced solid tumor such as melanoma, head and neck, liver or kidney cancer. Each CDR3 is given with its conserved first and last residue. D genes are given only for firm matches. The size of a clone is reported for some rows only, either as once, few or many, or as a class for expanded clones.

v_gene	d_gene	abundance	j_gene	CDR3nt	CDR3aa
TRBV10-3	TRBD2	.	TRBJ2-2	TGTGCCATCAGCGGAGTAGGAAGCGGGATCGGGGAGCTGTTTTTT	CAISGVGSGIGELFF
TRBV15	TRBD1	.	TRBJ2-7	TGTGCCACCAGCAGAGATTCCCCGGGACAGGGGAAGAGAATATACGAGCAGTACTTC	CATSRDSPGQGKRIYEQYF
TRBV7-8	.	.	TRBJ2-7	TGTGCCAGCAGCTTTATGAGGGCATCCACCTACGAGCAGTACTTC	CASSFMRASTYEQYF
TRBV7-3	.	.	TRBJ2-7	TGTGCCAGCAGCTTAATTTCAGGGTACGAGCAGTACTTC	CASSLISGYEQYF
TRBV6-5	.	.	TRBJ2-7	TGTGCCAGCAGCCAAACTAGATCCCACGAGCAGTACTTC	CASSQTRSHEQYF
TRBV5-4	.	.	TRBJ1-1	TGTGCCAGCAGCTTGGATCCAGCGAACACTGAAGCTTTCTTT	CASSLDPANTEAFF
TRBV5-4	.	.	TRBJ2-7	TGTGCCAGCAGCCCCGGGACGGGCTTCTACGAGCAGTACTTC	CASSPGTGFYEQYF
TRBV9	.	.	TRBJ2-1	TGTGCCAGCAGCGTAGGCCCCGCGGCTCCGGTTCAGGTCTTC	CASSVGPAAPVQVF
TRBV18	.	.	TRBJ2-1	TGTGCCAGCTCAGCTGACTTAGCGGATGAGCAGTTCTTC	CASSADLADEQFF
TRBV5-1	TRBD2	few	TRBJ2-2	TGCGCCAGCAGCTCCGGGCTAGCGGGAATCACGAACACCGGGGAGCTGTTTTTT	CASSSGLAGITNTGELFF